The clone carrying this T cell receptor beta chain appeared once. No antigen is known for it. Second-dose intervals of approximately 4 or approximately 12 weeks were pooled. CDR1 and CDR2 (germline): SNHLY, FYNNEI. CDR3 length equals 11 residues. Trimming removed 6 bases at V and 7 bases at J, with 9 bases between. This record comes from a study of T cell responses to AZD1222 COVID-19 vaccine. TCRdb's table, derived via immunoSEQ multiplex PCR, lists solely in-frame clones and lacks some. The sample includes roughly 120,000 clones, about 94% of them seen just once. Study-wide findings and caveats: Spike was spanned by vaccine-associated CD4 TCRs, with dominance at 160-218 and 743-854. Without day 14 samples, only post-peak T cell repertoires were studied. Two AZD1222 administrations were followed by greater Spike-specific TCR breadth and depth.

The chain employs TRBV2 and TRBJ1-2; D remains unclear. The sequencing used peripheral blood, collected 28 days after the second AZD1222 dose. The sequence derives from an adult who received the AZD1222 COVID-19 vaccine. The CDR3 nucleotides are TGTGCCAGCAGAGTTGACTCTGGCTACACCTTC. This sequence encodes CASRVDSGYTF.